This T cell receptor beta chain originates from a study of post-analysis software for immune sequencing data. The V gene's germline CDR1 is SGHRS and CDR2 YFSETQ. CDR3 length equals 15 residues. Findings and caveats of the study: Five TRBV segments (TRBV5-6, TRBV5-1 and TRBV20-1 among them) occurred more frequently in patients than in controls.

This clonotype was observed a few times. Its antigen is unidentified. Unique molecular identifiers had been added to the TCR beta cDNA libraries. TCRdb ran MiXCR on the PCR reads and lists one entry per CDR3 protein. The sample lists roughly 870,000 distinct CDR3 sequences; approximately 53% were seen once. Sequencing was carried out using blood. This sequence joins TRBV5-1 and TRBJ2-5; D ambiguous. The J call may be wrong; the DNA end is better matched by TRBJ2-7. The TCR was taken from a girl under 18 with multiple sclerosis. This CDR3 is CASSPPGLQFYEQYF. For the CDR3, the DNA is TGCGCCAGCAGTCCCCCGGGTCTCCAGTTCTACGAGCAGTACTTC.